The entry that follows covers one TCR beta chain sequence. Its antigen is still unknown. The data were obtained in a study of beta chain features in type 1 diabetes. Findings and limits, study-wide: Lower insertion and higher deletion counts appeared at VDJ junctions in type 1 diabetes patients. Shorter TCRB CDR3s, moderately but significantly so, marked every one of the four CD4+ subsets in Type 1 diabetes patients.

Expressed TCRB transcripts were sequenced because the isolated RNA had all been reverse transcribed beforehand. The table came from immunoSEQ multiplex PCR; TCRdb's copy has only in-frame clones and leaves some out. The sample shows approximately 58,000 clones, about three fifths of them seen only once. In germline, CDR1 is SNHLY, CDR2 FYNNEI. The CDR3 runs to 14 residues. With V trimmed by 6 bases and J by 7 bases, 12 bases remained unmatched. Sequenced: stem cell memory CD4+ T cells from blood. This TCR derives from a woman aged 25-40 years with type 1 diabetes. The V and J genes are TRBV2 and TRBJ2-7, with TRBD2 matching 7 bases. In DNA form, the CDR3 reads TGTGCCAGCAGGGGTCTAGCGGAGGCCAAAGAGCAGTACTTC. Amino acids: CASRGLAEAKEQYF.